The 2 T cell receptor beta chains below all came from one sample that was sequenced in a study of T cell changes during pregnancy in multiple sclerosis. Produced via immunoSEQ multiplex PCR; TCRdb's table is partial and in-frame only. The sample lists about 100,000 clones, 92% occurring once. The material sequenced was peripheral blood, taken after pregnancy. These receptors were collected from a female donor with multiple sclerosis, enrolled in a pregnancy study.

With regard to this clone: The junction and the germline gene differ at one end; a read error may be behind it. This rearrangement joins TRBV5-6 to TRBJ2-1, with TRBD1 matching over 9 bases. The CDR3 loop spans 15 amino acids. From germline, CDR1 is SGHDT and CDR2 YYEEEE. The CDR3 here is CASNLGGTGSNEQFF. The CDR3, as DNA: TGTGCCAGCAACTTGGGTGGGACAGGGTCGAATGAGCAGTTCTTC.

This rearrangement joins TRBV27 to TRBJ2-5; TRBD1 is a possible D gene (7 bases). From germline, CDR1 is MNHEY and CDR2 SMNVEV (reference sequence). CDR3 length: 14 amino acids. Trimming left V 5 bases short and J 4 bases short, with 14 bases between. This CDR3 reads CASSHRGGGETQYF. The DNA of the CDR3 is TGTGCCAGCAGTCACAGGGGAGGCGGAGAGACCCAGTACTTC.